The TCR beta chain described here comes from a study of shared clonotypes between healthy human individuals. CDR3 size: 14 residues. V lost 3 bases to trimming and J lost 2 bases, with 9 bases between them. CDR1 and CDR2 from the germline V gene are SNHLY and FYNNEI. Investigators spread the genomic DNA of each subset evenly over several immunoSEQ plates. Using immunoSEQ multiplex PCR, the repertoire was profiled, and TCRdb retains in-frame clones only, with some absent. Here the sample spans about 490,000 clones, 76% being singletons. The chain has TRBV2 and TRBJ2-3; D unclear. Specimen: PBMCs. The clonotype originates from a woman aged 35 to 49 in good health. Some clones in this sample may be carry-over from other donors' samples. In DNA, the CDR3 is TGTGCCAGCAGTGACGGCCTGCTCACAGATACGCAGTATTTT. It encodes CASSDGLLTDTQYF.